This record covers a single T cell receptor beta chain. What it recognizes is unknown. The data derive from a study of beta chain features in type 1 diabetes. Regarding the study as a whole: The influence of HLA type on TCRB rearrangement stayed undetermined.

The V gene's germline CDR1 is LGHNT and CDR2 FRNRAP. The V and J ends lost 3 bases and 4 bases respectively, with 13 bases between them. The CDR3 length is 15 residues. The sequenced template was cDNA made from the entire isolated RNA. Repertoires were generated with immunoSEQ multiplex PCR, while TCRdb's copy carries only in-frame clones and drops some. The sample shows about 230,000 clones, 9.6% of them seen only once. The chain recombines TRBV12-5 with TRBJ1-5, with D perhaps matching TRBD1 (5 bases). The receptor was derived from a woman younger than 30 in good health. The sample consisted of naive CD4+ T cells from blood. This CDR3 reads CASGFGAASNQPQHF. Written as DNA, the CDR3 is TGTGCTAGTGGTTTTGGGGCAGCGAGTAATCAGCCCCAGCATTTT.